This is a list of T cell receptor beta chains from one sample in a study of blood T cell repertoires in COVID-19. Sequenced by immunoSEQ multiplex PCR; TCRdb stores in-frame clones only, minus some. Here the sample spans about 160,000 clones, about 88% being singletons. The sample taken for sequencing was peripheral blood. The source is a woman between 45 and 65 years old with COVID-19, enrolled during active disease. The CDR3 runs from the conserved cysteine through the conserved F or W. A D gene is named only where the DNA matches it firmly. Rows give clone size only sometimes, using once, few, many, or a class for an expanded clone.

. | TRBJ2-1 | TRBV7-6 | TRBD2 | CASSFAYGGGSYNEQFF | TGTGCCAGCAGCTTCGCGTATGGGGGGGGCTCCTACAATGAGCAGTTCTTC
. | TRBJ2-7 | TRBV9 | TRBD1 | CASSVGTGGDEQYF | TGTGCCAGCAGCGTAGGGACAGGGGGCGACGAGCAGTACTTC
. | TRBJ2-5 | TRBV9 | TRBD1 | CASSPRHDRASETQYF | TGTGCCAGCAGCCCCCGTCACGACAGGGCGAGCGAGACCCAGTACTTC
. | TRBJ1-4 | TRBV5-1 | . | CASSLAGGFEKLFF | TGCGCCAGCAGCTTGGCTGGAGGGTTTGAAAAACTGTTTTTT
once | TRBJ2-5 | TRBV4-1 | TRBD2 | CASSQDGIAGGLETQYF | TGCGCCAGCAGCCAAGACGGCATAGCGGGGGGGCTAGAGACCCAGTACTTC
. | TRBJ1-2 | TRBV11-2 | . | CASSLLQGKGYTF | TGTGCCAGCAGCTTATTGCAGGGAAAGGGCTACACCTTC
. | TRBJ1-2 | TRBV6-5 | . | CASSYAVMGSYGYTF | TGTGCCAGCAGTTACGCCGTCATGGGGAGCTATGGCTACACCTTC
. | TRBJ1-6 | TRBV23-1 | TRBD1 | CASSQGGYRGIYNSPLHF | TGCGCCAGCTCCCAAGGGGGATACAGGGGTATCTATAATTCACCCCTCCACTTT
. | TRBJ1-6 | TRBV11-3 | . | CASSLDTATRSPLHF | TGTGCCAGCAGCTTAGATACAGCCACACGTTCACCCCTCCACTTT
. | TRBJ2-1 | TRBV18 | TRBD2 | CASSPAGLAGASNEQFF | TGTGCCAGCTCACCGGCGGGACTAGCGGGGGCCAGCAATGAGCAGTTCTTC
. | TRBJ2-5 | TRBV9 | TRBD1 | CASSIGTGETQYF | TGTGCCAGCAGCATAGGGACAGGAGAGACCCAGTACTTC
. | TRBJ1-4 | TRBV28 | TRBD1 | CASSPGQGLVNEKLFF | TGTGCCAGCAGCCCGGGACAGGGGCTCGTTAATGAAAAACTGTTTTTT
. | TRBJ1-4 | TRBV5-5 | . | CASSLAGVLTNEKLFF | TGTGCCAGCAGCTTGGCCGGGGTGCTAACTAATGAAAAACTGTTTTTT
. | TRBJ1-1 | TRBV24-1 | . | CATSDFDSAKGAFF | TGTGCCACCAGTGATTTTGACAGCGCAAAAGGGGCTTTCTTT
. | TRBJ2-1 | TRBV4-1 | TRBD1 | CASSQEITGAYNEQFF | TGCGCCAGCAGCCAAGAAATTACAGGGGCCTACAATGAGCAGTTCTTC
. | TRBJ2-1 | TRBV30 | TRBD2 | CAWFRLAGSDNEQFF | TGTGCCTGGTTCAGACTAGCGGGGAGCGACAATGAGCAGTTCTTC
. | TRBJ2-3 | TRBV15 | TRBD2 | CATSPGGTSGFGTDTQYF | TGTGCCACCAGCCCAGGTGGGACTAGCGGTTTTGGCACAGATACGCAGTATTTT
. | TRBJ2-1 | TRBV11-2 | . | CASSAGDPNEQFF | TGTGCCAGCAGCGCCGGGGATCCAAATGAGCAGTTCTTC
. | TRBJ1-2 | TRBV19 | . | CASQTFFRDTPVRYGYTF | TGTGCCAGTCAGACCTTTTTCCGGGACACCCCTGTGCGATATGGCTACACCTTC
. | TRBJ1-4 | TRBV19 | TRBD1 | CASSHPPSGQVNEKLFF | TGTGCCAGTAGCCACCCCCCCTCGGGACAGGTTAATGAAAAACTGTTTTTT
. | TRBJ2-1 | TRBV7-2 | . | CASSLVTGPRNEQFF | TGTGCCAGCAGCTTAGTGACAGGCCCTCGCAATGAGCAGTTCTTC
. | TRBJ2-1 | TRBV5-1 | TRBD2 | CASSLVLAGTWEQFF | TGCGCCAGCAGCTTGGTTCTAGCGGGGACTTGGGAGCAGTTCTTC
. | TRBJ1-1 | TRBV27 | . | CASSPYKNTEAFF | TGTGCCAGCAGTCCTTACAAGAACACTGAAGCTTTCTTT
. | TRBJ2-7 | TRBV21-1 | . | CASSSRGGLGAVTYEQYF | TGTGCCAGCAGTTCTCGGGGGGGTTTAGGGGCCGTAACCTACGAGCAGTACTTC
. | TRBJ2-7 | TRBV5-1 | . | CASSNGPYEQYF | TGCGCCAGCAGCAACGGTCCCTACGAGCAGTACTTC
. | TRBJ2-1 | TRBV7-9 | TRBD2 | CASSSGTSLLNEQFF | TGTGCCAGCAGCTCCGGGACTAGTCTTCTCAATGAGCAGTTCTTC
. | TRBJ1-5 | TRBV28 | TRBD1 | CASSPLQGPVGPQHF | TGTGCCAGCAGTCCCTTACAGGGGCCCGTGGGGCCCCAGCATTTT
. | TRBJ1-3 | TRBV10-3 | . | CAISESFGRNTIYF | TGTGCCATCAGTGAGTCGTTTGGGAGGAACACCATATATTTT
. | TRBJ2-2 | TRBV19 | . | CASSILGQTGELFF | TGTGCCAGTAGTATCCTCGGACAGACCGGGGAGCTGTTTTTT
. | TRBJ2-2 | TRBV30 | TRBD1 | CAWSGQGTGELFF | TGTGCCTGGAGTGGACAGGGCACCGGGGAGCTGTTTTTT
. | TRBJ1-3 | TRBV9 | . | CASSVGEGLIGNTIYF | TGTGCCAGCAGCGTAGGGGAGGGATTGATTGGAAACACCATATATTTT
once | TRBJ2-3 | TRBV28 | TRBD2 | CASSPRPSGGSTDTQYF | TGTGCCAGCAGTCCCCGACCCAGCGGGGGGAGCACAGATACGCAGTATTTT
. | TRBJ2-3 | TRBV7-2 | TRBD2 | CASSPRTSGGTDTQYF | TGTGCCAGCAGCCCACGTACTAGCGGGGGAACAGATACGCAGTATTTT
. | TRBJ2-2 | TRBV15 | . | CATSRPSDNTGELFF | TGTGCCACCAGCAGACCTAGCGATAACACCGGGGAGCTGTTTTTT